The subject of this entry is one T cell receptor beta chain. Its specificity is unknown. This sample stems from a study of CD8 T cells in Susac syndrome. Sequencing of TCR beta was performed on blood CD8+ and CD4+ T cells. The multiple sclerosis controls, all treatment-naive patients, had relapsing-remitting disease that was stable or active. Study results and caveats: In its TCR sequencing and HLA analysis, the study acknowledged that the number of individuals was relatively small.

It was with random hexamers that about 0.45 to 1 ug RNA was reverse transcribed. The method of amplification for TCR beta CDR3 was immunoSEQ multiplex PCR, covering 54 Vbeta and 13 Jbeta. TCRdb reprocessed the immunoSEQ multiplex PCR reads via MiXCR and lists one record per CDR3 protein. The sample shows about 210,000 distinct CDR3 sequences, about 95% of them seen only once. The receptor's source is a human donor with multiple sclerosis. Sequenced: CD4+ T cells from PBMCs.

CDR3 in amino acids: CSARGGLIRETQYF. Here the CDR3 DNA reads TGCAGTGCTAGAGGCGGTCTAATTCGAGAGACCCAGTACTTC. V gene TRBV20-1 combines with J gene TRBJ2-5; unclear D gene. Germline V lookup: CDR1 DFQATT, CDR2 SNEGSKA (reference sequence). CDR3 length: 14 residues. The V end was cut by 1 base, the J end by 4 bases, with 13 bases between.